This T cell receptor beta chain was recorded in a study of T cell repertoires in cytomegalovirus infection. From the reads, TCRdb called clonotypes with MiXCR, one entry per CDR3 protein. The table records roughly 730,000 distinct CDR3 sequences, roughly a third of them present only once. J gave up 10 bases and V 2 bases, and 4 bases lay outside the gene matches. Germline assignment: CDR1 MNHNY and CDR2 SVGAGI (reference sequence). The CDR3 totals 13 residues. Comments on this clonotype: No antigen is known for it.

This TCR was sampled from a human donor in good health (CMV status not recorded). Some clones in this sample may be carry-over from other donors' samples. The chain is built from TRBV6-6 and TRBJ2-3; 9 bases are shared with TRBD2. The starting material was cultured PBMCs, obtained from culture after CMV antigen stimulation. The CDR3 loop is CASSYEGGRAQYF. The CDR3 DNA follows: TGTGCCAGCAGTTACGAAGGCGGGAGGGCGCAGTATTTT.